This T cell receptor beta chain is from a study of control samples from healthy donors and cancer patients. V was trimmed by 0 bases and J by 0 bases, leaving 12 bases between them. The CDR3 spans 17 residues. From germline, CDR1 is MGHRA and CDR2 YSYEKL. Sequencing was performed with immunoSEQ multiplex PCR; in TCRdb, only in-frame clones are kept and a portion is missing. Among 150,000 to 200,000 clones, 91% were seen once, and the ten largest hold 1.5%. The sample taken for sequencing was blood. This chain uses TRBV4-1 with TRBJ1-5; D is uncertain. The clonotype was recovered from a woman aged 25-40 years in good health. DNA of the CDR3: TGCGCCAGCAGCCAAGATTTGGGCCAGGCTAGCAATCAGCCCCAGCATTTT. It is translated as CASSQDLGQASNQPQHF.